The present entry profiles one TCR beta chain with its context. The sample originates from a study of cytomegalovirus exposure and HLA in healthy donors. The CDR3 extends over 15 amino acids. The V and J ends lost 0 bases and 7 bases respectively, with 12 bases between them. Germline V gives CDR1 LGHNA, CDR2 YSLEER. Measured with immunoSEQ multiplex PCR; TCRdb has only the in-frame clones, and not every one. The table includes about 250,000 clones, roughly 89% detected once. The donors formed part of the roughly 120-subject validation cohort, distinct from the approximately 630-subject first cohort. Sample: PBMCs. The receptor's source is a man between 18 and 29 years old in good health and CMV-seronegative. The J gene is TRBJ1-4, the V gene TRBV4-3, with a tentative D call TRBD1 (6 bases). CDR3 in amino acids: CASSQEGARGEKLFF. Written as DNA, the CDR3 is TGCGCCAGCAGCCAAGAGGGGGCGAGAGGTGAAAAACTGTTTTTT.